Shown below are 7 T cell receptor beta chains from a single sample sequenced in a study of cytomegalovirus exposure and HLA in healthy donors (dated by TCRdb to the late 2010s). The library was generated by the immunoSEQ multiplex PCR assay. The clones in this table, taken by TCRdb from immuneACCESS, are in-frame only. Not every clone is retained; where verified, under half of the shortfall comes from an unresolved V gene, and the cause of the rest is unknown. This sample is represented by about 180,000 clones; 75% to 90% of them were singletons. The ten largest account for around a sixth of the sample. Source material: PBMCs. Receptors were obtained from a man in his late teens or twenties in good health and CMV-seropositive.

The rearrangement links TRBV28 to TRBJ1-1; 11 bases are shared with TRBD1. The germline V gene has CDR1 MDHEN and CDR2 SYDVKM. The CDR3 covers 15 residues. The V and J ends lost 10 bases and 0 bases, in that order; junction bases with no gene match: 7. As DNA, the CDR3 is TGTGCCACCGGGACAGGGGGGATAATGAACACTGAAGCTTTCTTT. Protein product: CATGTGGIMNTEAFF.

This clone was observed a single time. The chain recombines TRBV6-1 with TRBJ2-7; TRBD1 might be the D (5 bases). The CDR3 length is 14 residues. Germline V gives CDR1 MNHNS, CDR2 SASEGT. V lost 1 base and J lost 4, with 11 bases in between. The CDR3 spells CASSEEKGRYEQYF. In DNA form, the CDR3 reads TGTGCCAGCAGTGAAGAAAAGGGGCGATACGAGCAGTACTTC.

This chain connects TRBV6-5 to TRBJ1-4; the match to TRBD1 covers 9 bases. The germline CDR1 and CDR2 sequences are MNHEY and SVGAGI. CDR3 length: 15 amino acids. Losses at the gene ends were 2 bases for V and 8 bases for J; bases not matched to a gene: 6. CDR3 bases: TGTGCCAGCAGTTACACGACAGGGGGGAGCGAAAAACTGTTTTTT. This codes for CASSYTTGGSEKLFF.

This chain links TRBV30 with TRBJ1-4; 7 bases are shared with TRBD1. V lost 0 bases, J lost 5 bases, and 3 bases stayed unmatched. Germline assignment: CDR1 GTSNPN and CDR2 SVGIG (reference sequence). The CDR3 spans 14 residues. The CDR3 region has the DNA TGTGCCTGGAGTGTACAACAGGGGAATGAAAAACTGTTTTTT. It translates to CAWSVQQGNEKLFF.

The chain links TRBV27 to TRBJ1-1; no reliable D call. The length of the CDR3 is 15 residues. CDR1 MNHEY and CDR2 SMNVEV come from the germline V gene (reference sequence). V lost 3 bases and J 0 bases, leaving 11 bases between the germline ends. CDR3 protein: CASSFSRGMNTEAFF. Here the CDR3 DNA reads TGTGCCAGCAGTTTCTCTAGAGGGATGAACACTGAAGCTTTCTTT.

The chain links TRBV5-1 to TRBJ1-1, with 7 nucleotides matching TRBD1. V dropped 6 bases and J dropped 4; count of bases not matched to a gene: 9. This CDR3 spans 14 amino acids. Germline CDR1 reads SGHRS; CDR2 reads YFSETQ. In nucleotides, the CDR3 is TGCGCCAGCACCCCTATGGGACAGCCCACTGAAGCTTTCTTT. This translates into CASTPMGQPTEAFF.

The chain is built from TRBV14 and TRBJ2-1; TRBD2 aligns across 7 bases. The germline gives CDR1 SGHDN, CDR2 FVKESK. This CDR3 is 17 amino acids long. After removal of 0 bases from V and 0 bases from J, the junction contained 5 bases not matched to a gene. Here the CDR3 DNA reads TGTGCCAGCAGCCAAGATTTTAGCGGGCCCTCCTACAATGAGCAGTTCTTC. Residues: CASSQDFSGPSYNEQFF.